A single sample is the source of the 17 T cell receptor beta chains below, sequenced in a study of T cells after posttransplantation cyclophosphamide. Assay: immunoSEQ multiplex PCR; the TCRdb copy retains only in-frame clones and omits some. The table records about 43,000 clones, roughly 91% of them present only once. A marrow graft followed busulfan-fludarabine conditioning, with cyclophosphamide on days +3 and +4. Material: PBMCs, obtained just over 60 days after allogeneic stem cell transplant with posttransplant cyclophosphamide. The receptor source for this set is a male patient aged 60-69 years who received an allogeneic stem cell transplant from a related donor and was CMV-positive. A subset of T cells may come from the graft donor.

This rearrangement joins TRBV28 to TRBJ2-3; D is possibly TRBD2 (7 bases). The V gene lost 2 bases and the J gene lost 4 bases, with 19 bases spanning the gap. CDR1 is MDHEN, CDR2 SYDVKM, per germline. This CDR3 region has 17 residues. The CDR3 DNA sequence: TGTGCCAGCAGTTTAACCCGTGGGGGGGGGCCGTCAGATACGCAGTATTTT. Residues: CASSLTRGGGPSDTQYF.

The chain is built from TRBV18 and TRBJ2-7, with D tentatively TRBD1 (6 bases). CDR3 length: 15 residues. Trimming took off 3 bases at V and 0 bases at J, with 12 bases between the two ends. The germline gives CDR1 KGHSH, CDR2 LQKENI. In DNA, the CDR3 is TGTGCCAGCTCACCTGTAACAGGGCCCTCCTACGAGCAGTACTTC. Encoded protein: CASSPVTGPSYEQYF. The full variable domain, its missing parts supplied by reference TRBV18 and TRBJ2-7, is NAGVMQNPRHLVRRRGQEARLRCSPMKGHSHVYWYRQLPEEGLKFMVYLQKENIIDESGMPKERFSAEFPKEGPSILRIQQVVRGDSAAYFCASSPVTGPSYEQYFGPGTRLTVT.

DNA for the CDR3: TGTGCCAGCAGTGGGAAGGGGGCTGAAACCGGGGAGCTGTTTTTT. Translation gives CASSGKGAETGELFF. The gene calls are TRBV6-1 and TRBJ2-2; 7 bases match TRBD1. CDR3 size: 15 residues. Germline values: CDR1 MNHNS, CDR2 SASEGT. With 4 bases clipped from V and 5 bases from J, the junction kept 7 bases outside the gene matches.

The DNA for the CDR3 is TGTGCCAGAGGACAGGGTGGGGTGCGTTGGAAGACCCAGTACTTC. This sequence encodes CARGQGGVRWKTQYF. V and J are TRBV6-4 and TRBJ2-5; 8 nucleotides align to TRBD1. J gave up 6 bases and V 9 bases, and 15 bases lay outside the gene matches. CDR3 length equals 15 residues. The germline gives CDR1 MRHNA, CDR2 SNTAGT.

With regard to this clone: No DNA is shown, since the ends of the CDR3 on it are uncertain; the CDR3 is the one TCRdb lists. The rearrangement uses TRBV5-6 and TRBJ2-3; TRBD2, the D gene given by the table, was not confirmed from the DNA. CDR1 and CDR2 from the germline V gene are SGHDT and YYEEEE. Counting both end residues, the CDR3 totals 12 amino acids. CDR3: CASSLVASGADF.

Only a few counts were recorded for this clone. The chain carries TRBV5-4 and TRBJ2-7; 7 nucleotides align to TRBD2. The V gene end was trimmed by 3 bases and the J gene end by 4 bases; junction bases not matched to a gene: 4. CDR3 length: 13 amino acids. The germline V gene encodes CDR1 SGHNT and CDR2 YYREEE (reference sequence). CDR3 protein: CASSSGGSYEQYV. The CDR3 DNA reads TGTGCCAGCAGCTCGGGAGGTTCTTACGAGCAGTACGTC.

This clone is a singleton in its sample. V usage is TRBV6-1 and J usage is TRBJ1-1; D remains unclear. This CDR3 is 14 amino acids long. Between the trimmed V and J ends, which lost 6 bases and 9 bases, there was a span of 20 bases. The germline gives CDR1 MNHNS, CDR2 SASEGT. For the CDR3, the DNA is TGTGCCAGCAGGATCCCTGAGTTCCCCCGTAAAGCTTTCTTT. Encoded protein: CASRIPEFPRKAFF.

This clone was seen just once. Compared with germline, one end of the junction differs, possibly owing to a read error. The V gene is TRBV7-8, the J gene TRBJ1-2; 9 nucleotides match TRBD1. CDR3 length equals 14 residues. From germline, CDR1 is SGHVS and CDR2 FQNEAQ. The chain's CDR3 is CAGSFPGQGEGYTF. The DNA of the CDR3 is TGTGCCGGCAGCTTCCCGGGACAGGGTGAGGGCTACACCTTC.

The chain couples TRBV14 to TRBJ1-6; a weak D match, TRBD1 (5 bases). Germline CDR1 is SGHDN and CDR2 is FVKESK. V gave up 5 bases and J gave up 6 bases, with 8 bases separating them. The CDR3 totals 13 residues. The DNA for the CDR3 is TGTGCCAGCAGCGACAGTTTTAATTCACCCCTCCACTTT. It specifies CASSDSFNSPLHF.

In DNA, the CDR3 is TGTGCCAGCAGACCTACACGCTTGGGAGGATACGAGCAGTACTTC. Its translation: CASRPTRLGGYEQYF. The chain joins TRBV6-5 to TRBJ2-7; weak D call: TRBD2 (6 bases). V lost 6 bases, J lost 4 bases, and 19 bases lay in between. The CDR3 has 15 amino acids. In germline, CDR1 is MNHEY, CDR2 SVGAGI.

This chain joins TRBV25-1 and TRBJ2-5; D perhaps matches TRBD1 (6 bases). The V gene lost 2 bases and the J gene lost 3 bases, with 10 bases spanning the gap. The CDR3 has 14 residues. Germline V gives CDR1 MGHDK, CDR2 SYGVNS. CDR3 DNA sequence: TGTGCCAGCAGTGAAATTTACAGGGAAGAGACCCAGTACTTC. Its protein is CASSEIYREETQYF.

The chain is built from TRBV5-1 and TRBJ1-1, with D possibly TRBD1 on 5 matching bases. CDR1 is SGHRS and CDR2 is YFSETQ in the germline V gene. The CDR3 consists of 16 residues. Trimming stripped 0 bases from V and 1 base from J, with 13 bases between. CDR3 loop: CASSLDRPFSNTEAFF. CDR3 sequence (DNA): TGCGCCAGCAGCTTGGACAGGCCTTTTTCGAACACTGAAGCTTTCTTT.

The sample holds one count of this clone. The chain recombines TRBV29-1 with TRBJ2-2; maybe TRBD1 (6 bases). The V end lost 6 bases, the J end lost 3 bases, and 11 bases lay between the germline ends. This CDR3 comprises 13 residues. In germline, CDR1 is SQVTM, CDR2 ANQGSEA. The CDR3 loop reads CSVGQTYTGELFF. The CDR3 DNA follows: TGCAGCGTAGGACAGACCTACACCGGGGAGCTGTTTTTT.

The chain links TRBV18 to TRBJ1-6; the D gene is possibly TRBD1 (5 bases). The CDR3 has 18 residues. From germline, CDR1 is KGHSH and CDR2 LQKENI. The germline V and J ends were trimmed by 2 bases and 3 bases, with 17 bases remaining between them. The CDR3 nucleotides are TGTGCCAGCTCACCAAACCGCCAGGGTCGGGTCTATAATTCACCCCTCCACTTT. This codes for CASSPNRQGRVYNSPLHF.

This sequence joins TRBV27 and TRBJ2-1; 11 nucleotides align to TRBD2. CDR1 MNHEY and CDR2 SMNVEV come from the germline V gene (reference sequence). The junction had 5 bases not matched to a gene; V was cut back by 6 bases and J by 7 bases. The CDR3 covers 14 residues. CDR3 loop: CASRLAGGQNEQFF. The CDR3 DNA reads TGTGCCAGCAGGCTAGCGGGGGGCCAAAATGAGCAGTTCTTC.

The V gene is TRBV23-1, the J gene TRBJ2-2; 8 bases match TRBD2. TRBV23-1 is an ORF; its function is uncertain. CDR3 length: 19 residues. V trimming: 1 base; J trimming: 4 bases; junction bases outside the gene matches: 14. CDR3 sequence reads: CASSQCPGGPTRFTGELFF. CDR3 DNA: TGCGCCAGCAGTCAATGCCCGGGGGGGCCTACTCGATTCACCGGGGAGCTGTTTTTT.

This sequence joins TRBV25-1 and TRBJ1-2; 7 nucleotides match TRBD1. The CDR3 loop spans 14 amino acids. V was clipped by 3 bases and J by 7 bases; unmatched bases: 8. Germline V lookup: CDR1 MGHDK, CDR2 SYGVNS. CDR3 protein: CASSDIRDRGGYTF. Here the CDR3 DNA reads TGTGCCAGCAGTGACATCCGGGACAGAGGTGGCTACACCTTC.